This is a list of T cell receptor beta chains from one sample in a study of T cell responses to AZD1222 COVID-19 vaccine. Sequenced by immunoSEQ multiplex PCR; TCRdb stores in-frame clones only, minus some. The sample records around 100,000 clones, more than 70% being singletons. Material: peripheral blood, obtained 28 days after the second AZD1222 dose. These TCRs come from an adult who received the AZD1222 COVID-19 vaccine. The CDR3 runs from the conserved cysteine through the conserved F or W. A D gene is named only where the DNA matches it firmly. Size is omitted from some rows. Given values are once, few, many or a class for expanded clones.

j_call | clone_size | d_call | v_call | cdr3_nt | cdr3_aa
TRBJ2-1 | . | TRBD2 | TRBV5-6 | TGTGCCAGCAGCCCGGAGGGCGGGAGCCCCCAGTTTTTTTACAATGAGCAGTTCTTC | CASSPEGGSPQFFYNEQFF
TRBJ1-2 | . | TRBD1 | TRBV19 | TGTGCCAGTAGTAGAGATACCGGGACAGGGTCCTATGGCTACACCTTC | CASSRDTGTGSYGYTF
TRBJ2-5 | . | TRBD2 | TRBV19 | TGTGCCAGTAGCCCCGGAGCATGGAGCGGGGCCGAGACCCAGTACTTC | CASSPGAWSGAETQYF
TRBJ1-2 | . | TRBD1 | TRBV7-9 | TGTGCCAGCAGCTGGGACAGGTTATATGGCTACACCTTC | CASSWDRLYGYTF
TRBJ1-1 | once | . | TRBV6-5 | TGTGCCAGCAGTTACCGGTCTGGACCCAAAGCTTTCTTT | CASSYRSGPKAFF
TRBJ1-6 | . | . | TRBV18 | TGTGCCAGCTCCGATAATTTACCGAGTTGGAATTCACCCCTCCACTTT | CASSDNLPSWNSPLHF
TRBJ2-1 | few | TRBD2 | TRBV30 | TGTGCCTGGCAAGGACTAGCGGGAGCCCATGAGCAGTTCTTC | CAWQGLAGAHEQFF
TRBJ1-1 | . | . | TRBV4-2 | TGTGCCAGCAGCCAAGCGGCGCACACTGAAGCTTTCTTT | CASSQAAHTEAFF
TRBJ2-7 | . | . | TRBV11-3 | TGTGCCAGCAGCCCGACGGGCGGAAGTGGCTACGAGCAGTACTTC | CASSPTGGSGYEQYF
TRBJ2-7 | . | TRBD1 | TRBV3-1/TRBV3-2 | TGTGCCAGCAGCTCGGGACAGGGGTACTACGAGCAGTACTTC | CASSSGQGYYEQYF
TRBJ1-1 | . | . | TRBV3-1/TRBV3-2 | TGTGCCAGCAGCCAAGGGGCCTTTGCTCAGAGACACCCGGGGGTGACGCGCAACACTGAAGCTTTCTTT | CASSQGAFAQRHPGVTRNTEAFF
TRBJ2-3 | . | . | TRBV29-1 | TGCATCGCCGGGACTCGACTGGATACGCAGTATTTT | CIAGTRLDTQYF
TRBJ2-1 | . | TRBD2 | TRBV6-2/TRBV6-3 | TGTGCCAGCAGTTACCAAAGCGGGGCATACAATGAGCAGTTCTTC | CASSYQSGAYNEQFF
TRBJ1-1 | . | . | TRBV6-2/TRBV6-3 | TGTGCCAGCAGTTACGGGGGGGTCCTACCCGTCCTCGGGATGGGCACTGAAGCTTTCTTT | CASSYGGVLPVLGMGTEAFF
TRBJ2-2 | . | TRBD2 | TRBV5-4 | TGTGCCAGCAGCTTTACTAGCGGGATCATCACCGGGGAGCTGTTTTTT | CASSFTSGIITGELFF
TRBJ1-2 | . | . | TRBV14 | TGTGCCAGCAGCCAAGATTCATGGCCCGGCTATGGCTACACCTTC | CASSQDSWPGYGYTF
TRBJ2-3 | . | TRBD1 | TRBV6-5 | TGTGCCAGCAGCCTGACTCCGGGACAGACAGATACGCAGTATTTT | CASSLTPGQTDTQYF
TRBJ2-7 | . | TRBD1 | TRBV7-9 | TGTGCCAGCAGCTCACAGGGGCCCTACGAGCAGTACTTC | CASSSQGPYEQYF
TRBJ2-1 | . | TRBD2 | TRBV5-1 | TGCGCCAGCAGCTTGGGACTAGCGGGGGACAGCTCCTACAATGAGCAGTTCTTC | CASSLGLAGDSSYNEQFF
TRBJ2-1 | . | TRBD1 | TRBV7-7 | TGTGCTAGCAGCTTGGGGACAGGGGGGAACAATGAGCAGTTCTTC | CASSLGTGGNNEQFF
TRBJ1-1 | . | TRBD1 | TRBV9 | TGTGCCAGCAGCGTAGGGACAGGGCGGAGGCCTGAAGCTTTCTTT | CASSVGTGRRPEAFF
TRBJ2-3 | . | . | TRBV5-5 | TGTGCCAGCAGCCTTGCAGATACGCAGTATTTT | CASSLADTQYF
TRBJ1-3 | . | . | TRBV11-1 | TGTGCCAGCAGCACCGGTTGGGACACCATATATTTT | CASSTGWDTIYF
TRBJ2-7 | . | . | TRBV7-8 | TGTGCCAGCAGCTCCGGTCGTCTGAGCCGGGGCGAGCAGTACTTC | CASSSGRLSRGEQYF
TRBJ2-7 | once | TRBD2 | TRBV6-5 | TGTGCCAGCAGTTACTCCAGACTAGCGGGAGCCGAGCAGTACTTC | CASSYSRLAGAEQYF
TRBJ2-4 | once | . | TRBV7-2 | TGTGCCAGCAGCTTAGCCCCCTCCAAAAACATTCAGTACTTC | CASSLAPSKNIQYF
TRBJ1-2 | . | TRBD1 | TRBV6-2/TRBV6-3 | TGTGCCAGCAGCGTGACAGGGGGCTATGGCTACACCTTC | CASSVTGGYGYTF
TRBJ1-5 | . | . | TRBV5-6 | TGTGCCAGCAGCTTAGGCCAGTCGAATCAGCCCCAGCATTTT | CASSLGQSNQPQHF
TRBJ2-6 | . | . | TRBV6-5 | TGTGCAGAAGGTGACTCTGGGGCCAACGTCCTGACTTTC | CAEGDSGANVLTF
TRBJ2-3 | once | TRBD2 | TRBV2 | TGTGCCAGCACCCTGCTAGCGGGGGGCACAGATACGCAGTATTTT | CASTLLAGGTDTQYF
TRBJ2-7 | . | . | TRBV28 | TGTGCCAGCAGTTTTTTTGGACAGCCAACCTACGAGCAGTACTTC | CASSFFGQPTYEQYF
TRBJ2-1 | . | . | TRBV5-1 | TGCGCCAGCAGCCCGGATCAGAGAAATGAGCAGTTCTTC | CASSPDQRNEQFF
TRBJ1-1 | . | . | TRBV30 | TGTGCCTGGAAGACTGAAGCTTTCTTT | CAWKTEAFF
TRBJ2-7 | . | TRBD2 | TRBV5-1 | TGCGCCAGCAGCTGGATGGGACTAGCACAGGTCGAGCAGTACTTC | CASSWMGLAQVEQYF
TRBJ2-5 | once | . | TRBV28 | TGTGCCAGCAGACAACAGGGTCAAACGTACTTC | CASRQQGQTYF
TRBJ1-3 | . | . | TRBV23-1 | TGCGCCAGCAGTCAATCGTCGAGGGCTGGAAACACCATATATTTT | CASSQSSRAGNTIYF
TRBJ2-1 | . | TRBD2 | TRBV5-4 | TGTGCCAGCAGCCTGTCCGCGGGAGGGGGGGATGAGCAGTTCTTC | CASSLSAGGGDEQFF
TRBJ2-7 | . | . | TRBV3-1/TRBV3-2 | TGTGCCAGCAGCCAGGGGTACCACGAGCAGTACTTC | CASSQGYHEQYF
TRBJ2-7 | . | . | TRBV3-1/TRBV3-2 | TGTGCCAGCAGCCATGGACACCTATACGAGCAGTACTTC | CASSHGHLYEQYF
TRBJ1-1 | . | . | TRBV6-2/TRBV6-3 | TGTGCCAGCAGTTCAGGTCCACAGCTTGAAGCTTTCTTT | CASSSGPQLEAFF
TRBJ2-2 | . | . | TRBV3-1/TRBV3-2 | TGTGCCAGCAGCCAAGAGGTAGCGCCGGCGAACACCGGGGAGCTGTTTTTT | CASSQEVAPANTGELFF
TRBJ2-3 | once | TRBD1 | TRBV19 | TGTGCCAGTAGTATCCCCCAGGACAGGGGGACAGATACGCAGTATTTT | CASSIPQDRGTDTQYF
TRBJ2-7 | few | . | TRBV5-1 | TGCGCCAGCAGCAGAAAGAGCGACAGGAACCTTTGGGAGCAGTACTTC | CASSRKSDRNLWEQYF
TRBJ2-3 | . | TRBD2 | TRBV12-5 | TGTGCTAGTGGTTCCCCTTACCCCGGGGGGAGTAGCACAGATACGCAGTATTTT | CASGSPYPGGSSTDTQYF
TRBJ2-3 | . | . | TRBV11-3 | TGTGCCAGCAGCTTAGAGTCAGTCACAGATACGCAGTATTTT | CASSLESVTDTQYF
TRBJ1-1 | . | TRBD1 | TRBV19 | TGTGCCAGCTTAAAGCAGGGGGAGACTGAAGCTTTCTTT | CASLKQGETEAFF
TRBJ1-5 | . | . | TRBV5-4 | TGTGCCAGCAGCTTGGGAGGGACAACGGTGGGGTCCCAGCATTTT | CASSLGGTTVGSQHF